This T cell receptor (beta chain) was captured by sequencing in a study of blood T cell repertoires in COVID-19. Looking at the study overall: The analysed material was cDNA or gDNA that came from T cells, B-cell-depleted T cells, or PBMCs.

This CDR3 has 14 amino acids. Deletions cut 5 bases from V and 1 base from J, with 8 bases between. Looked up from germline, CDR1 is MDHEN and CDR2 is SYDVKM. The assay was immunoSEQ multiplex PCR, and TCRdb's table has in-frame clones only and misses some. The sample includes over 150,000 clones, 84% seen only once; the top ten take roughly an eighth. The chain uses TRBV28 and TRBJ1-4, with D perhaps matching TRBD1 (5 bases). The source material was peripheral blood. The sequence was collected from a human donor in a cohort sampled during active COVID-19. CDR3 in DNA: TGTGCCAGCAGTGACAGCCTAACTAATGAAAAACTGTTTTTT. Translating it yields CASSDSLTNEKLFF.